The 7 T cell receptor beta chains listed next were all sequenced from one sample in a study of T cells in Graves' hyperthyroidism and ophthalmopathy. TCR beta CDR3 region amplification was performed from RNA transcripts. During a first-round RT-PCR of the TCR CDR3, the HTBI primer set was used. A single record per CDR3 protein comes from TCRdb applying MiXCR to the multiplex PCR reads. The sample lists 210,000 or so distinct CDR3 sequences; approximately 17% were seen once. The sequencing sample was made of blood. The receptors stem from a middle-aged man with Graves' hyperthyroidism.

Ten or more counts support this clonotype. CDR3 coding DNA: TGCGCCAGCAGCTTGGGGTTCTATGGCTACACCTTC. It translates to CASSLGFYGYTF. V and J are TRBV5-1 and TRBJ1-2; D remains unclear. V lost 0 bases to trimming and J lost 4 bases, with 4 bases between them. The germline CDR1 and CDR2 sequences are SGHRS and YFSETQ. The CDR3 is 12 residues long. Together with reference TRBV5-1 and TRBJ1-2, the CDR3 gives the full variable domain: KAGVTQTPRYLIKTRGQQVTLSCSPISGHRSVSWYQQTPGQGLQFLFEYFSETQRNKGNFPGRFSGRQFSNSRSEMNVSTLELGDSALYLCASSLGFYGYTFGSGTRLTVV.

The table lists this clonotype with many counts. The chain couples TRBV12-3 or TRBV12-4 to TRBJ2-7; 8 bases agree with TRBD1. V was clipped by 6 bases and J by 6 bases; unmatched bases: 10. The CDR3 consists of 14 residues. The CDR3 DNA sequence: TGTGCCAGCAGCTTGACAGGGGTGATTGGCGAGCAGTACTTC. It specifies CASSLTGVIGEQYF.

This rearrangement joins TRBV20-1 to TRBJ2-7; D gene uncertain. With 7 bases removed from V and 2 bases from J, the gap between germline ends came to 6 bases. The CDR3 covers 10 residues. CDR1 and CDR2 from the germline V gene are DFQATT and SNEGSKA (reference sequence). As DNA, the CDR3 is TGCAGTGTAGGCACCTACGAGCAGTACTTC. Protein: CSVGTYEQYF.

This clonotype was counted at least ten times. Sequence at one end of the junction differs from germline and may be a read error. The V and J genes are TRBV6-9 and TRBJ2-1; D is possibly TRBD1 (5 bases). The CDR3 totals 13 residues. Looked up from germline, CDR1 is MNHGY and CDR2 is SVAAGI. The chain's CDR3 is CAGRAAGVGEQFF. CDR3 DNA: TGTGCCGGCAGGGCAGCCGGCGTAGGGGAGCAGTTCTTC.

This clonotype was recorded many times. This sequence joins TRBV6-1 and TRBJ1-1; a weak D match, TRBD1 (5 bases). CDR1 and CDR2 from the germline V gene are MNHNS and SASEGT. CDR3 size: 15 residues. V lost 7 bases and J lost 1, with 16 bases in between. For the CDR3, the DNA is TGTGCCAGCACCCCGGCGGGGGTCGAGAACACTGAAGCTTTCTTT. Its protein product is CASTPAGVENTEAFF.

Ten or more counts support this clonotype. The V gene is TRBV7-8, the J gene TRBJ2-1, with 7 bases lining up with TRBD2. V lost 4 bases to trimming and J lost 3 bases; unmatched junction nucleotides: 9. CDR1 and CDR2 from the germline V gene are SGHVS and FQNEAQ. This CDR3 is 16 amino acids long. CDR3 loop: CASSSKRTRIYNEQFF. The CDR3 nucleotides are TGTGCCAGCAGCTCAAAAAGGACTAGAATCTACAATGAGCAGTTCTTC.

This clonotype appeared a few times. The chain uses TRBV4-1 and TRBJ1-1, with D unresolved. The germline gives CDR1 MGHRA, CDR2 YSYEKL. Trimming cost V 1 base and J 7 bases, with 13 bases left between them. The CDR3 consists of 14 residues. This chain's CDR3 is CASSQVAEAGEAFF. The CDR3 coding sequence is TGCGCCAGCAGCCAAGTGGCCGAAGCAGGTGAAGCTTTCTTT.